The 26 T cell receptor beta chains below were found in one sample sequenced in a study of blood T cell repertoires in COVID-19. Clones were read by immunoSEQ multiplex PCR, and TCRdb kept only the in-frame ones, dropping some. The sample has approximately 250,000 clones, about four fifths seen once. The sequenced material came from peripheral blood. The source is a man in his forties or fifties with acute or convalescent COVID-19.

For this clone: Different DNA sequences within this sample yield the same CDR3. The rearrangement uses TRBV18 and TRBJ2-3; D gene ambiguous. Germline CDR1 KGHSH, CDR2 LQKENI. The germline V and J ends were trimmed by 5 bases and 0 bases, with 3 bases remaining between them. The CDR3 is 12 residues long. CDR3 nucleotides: TGTGCCAGCTCAACTAGCACAGATACGCAGTATTTT. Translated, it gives CASSTSTDTQYF.

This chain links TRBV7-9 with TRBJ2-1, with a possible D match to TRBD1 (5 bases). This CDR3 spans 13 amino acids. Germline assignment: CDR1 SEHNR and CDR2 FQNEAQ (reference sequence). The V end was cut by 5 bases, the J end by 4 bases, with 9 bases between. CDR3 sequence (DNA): TGTGCCAGCAGCGAAGACAGATACAATGAGCAGTTCTTC. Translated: CASSEDRYNEQFF.

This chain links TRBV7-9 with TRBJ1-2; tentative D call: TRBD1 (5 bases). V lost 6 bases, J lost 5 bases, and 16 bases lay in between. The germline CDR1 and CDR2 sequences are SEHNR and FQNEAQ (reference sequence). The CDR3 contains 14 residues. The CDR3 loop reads CASRTQGEGYGYTF. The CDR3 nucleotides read TGTGCCAGCAGGACACAAGGGGAAGGATATGGCTACACCTTC. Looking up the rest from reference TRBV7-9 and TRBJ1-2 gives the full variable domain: DTGVSQNPRHKITKRGQNVTFRCDPISEHNRLYWYRQTLGQGPEFLTYFQNEAQLEKSRLLSDRFSAERPKGSFSTLEIQRTEQGDSAMYLCASRTQGEGYGYTFGSGTRLTVV.

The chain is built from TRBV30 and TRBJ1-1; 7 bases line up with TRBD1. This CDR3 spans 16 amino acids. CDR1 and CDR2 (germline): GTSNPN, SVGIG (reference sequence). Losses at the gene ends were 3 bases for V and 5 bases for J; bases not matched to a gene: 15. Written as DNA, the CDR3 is TGTGCCTGGAGCCCAAACCGACAGGGAAATCCAACTGAAGCTTTCTTT. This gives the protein CAWSPNRQGNPTEAFF.

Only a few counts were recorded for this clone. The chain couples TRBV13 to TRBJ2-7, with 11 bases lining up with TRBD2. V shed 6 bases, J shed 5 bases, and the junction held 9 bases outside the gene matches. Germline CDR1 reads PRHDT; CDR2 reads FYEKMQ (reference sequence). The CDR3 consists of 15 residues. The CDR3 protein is CASRRLAGGPDEQYF. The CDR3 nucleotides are TGTGCCAGCAGGCGCCTAGCGGGGGGTCCAGACGAGCAGTACTTC.

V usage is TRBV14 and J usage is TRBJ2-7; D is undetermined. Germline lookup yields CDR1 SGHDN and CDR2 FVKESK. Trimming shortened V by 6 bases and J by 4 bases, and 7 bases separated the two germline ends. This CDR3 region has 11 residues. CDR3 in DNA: TGTGCCAGCAGTCAACAGTACGAGCAGTACTTC. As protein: CASSQQYEQYF.

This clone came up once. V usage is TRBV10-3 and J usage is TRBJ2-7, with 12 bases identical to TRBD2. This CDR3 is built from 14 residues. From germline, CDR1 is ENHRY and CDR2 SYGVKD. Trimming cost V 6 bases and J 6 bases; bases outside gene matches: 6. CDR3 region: CAIRQTSGSREQYF. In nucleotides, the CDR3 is TGTGCCATCAGACAGACTAGCGGGAGCCGCGAGCAGTACTTC.

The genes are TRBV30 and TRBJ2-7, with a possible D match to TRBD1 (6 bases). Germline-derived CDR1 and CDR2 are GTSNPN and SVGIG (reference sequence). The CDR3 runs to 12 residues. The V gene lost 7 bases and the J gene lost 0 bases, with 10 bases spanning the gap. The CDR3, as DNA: TGTGCCTACAGGGTAAGCTCCTACGAGCAGTACTTC. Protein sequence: CAYRVSSYEQYF.

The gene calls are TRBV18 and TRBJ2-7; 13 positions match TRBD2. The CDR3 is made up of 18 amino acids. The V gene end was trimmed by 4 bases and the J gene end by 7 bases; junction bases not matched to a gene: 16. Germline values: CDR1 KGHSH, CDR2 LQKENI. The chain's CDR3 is CASSQGLAGVSSGLEQYF. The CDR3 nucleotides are TGTGCCAGCTCACAAGGACTAGCGGGAGTGTCCTCCGGATTGGAGCAGTACTTC.

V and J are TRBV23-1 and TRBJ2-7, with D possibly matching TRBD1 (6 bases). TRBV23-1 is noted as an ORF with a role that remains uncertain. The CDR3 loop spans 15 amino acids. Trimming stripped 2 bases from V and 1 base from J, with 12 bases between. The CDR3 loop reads CASSQVQGPSYEQYF. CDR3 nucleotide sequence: TGCGCCAGCAGTCAAGTACAGGGCCCATCCTACGAGCAGTACTTC.

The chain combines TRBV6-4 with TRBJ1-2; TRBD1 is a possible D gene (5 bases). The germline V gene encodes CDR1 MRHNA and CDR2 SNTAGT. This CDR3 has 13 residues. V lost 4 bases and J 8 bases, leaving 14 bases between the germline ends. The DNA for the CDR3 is TGTGCCAGCAGTGGAACAGGAGTTGGGGGCTACACCTTC. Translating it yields CASSGTGVGGYTF.

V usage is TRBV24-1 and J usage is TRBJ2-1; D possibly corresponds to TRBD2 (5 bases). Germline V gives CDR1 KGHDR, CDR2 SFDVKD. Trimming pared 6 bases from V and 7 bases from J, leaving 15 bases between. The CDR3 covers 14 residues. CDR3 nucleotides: TGTGCCACCAGTAGTTGGACTCCTCCTAATGAGCAGTTCTTC. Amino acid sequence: CATSSWTPPNEQFF.

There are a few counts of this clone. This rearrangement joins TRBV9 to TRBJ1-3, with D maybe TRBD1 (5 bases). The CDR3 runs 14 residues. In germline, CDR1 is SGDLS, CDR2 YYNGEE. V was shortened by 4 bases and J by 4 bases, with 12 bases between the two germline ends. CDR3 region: CASSPDMGGNTIYF. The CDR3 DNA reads TGTGCCAGCAGCCCGGACATGGGAGGAAACACCATATATTTT.

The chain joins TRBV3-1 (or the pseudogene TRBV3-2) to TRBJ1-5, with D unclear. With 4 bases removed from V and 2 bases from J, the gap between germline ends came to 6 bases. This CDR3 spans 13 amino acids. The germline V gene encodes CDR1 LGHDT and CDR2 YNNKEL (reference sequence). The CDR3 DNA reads TGTGCCAGCAGCCGGGCAGGCAATCAGCCCCAGCATTTT. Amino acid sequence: CASSRAGNQPQHF.

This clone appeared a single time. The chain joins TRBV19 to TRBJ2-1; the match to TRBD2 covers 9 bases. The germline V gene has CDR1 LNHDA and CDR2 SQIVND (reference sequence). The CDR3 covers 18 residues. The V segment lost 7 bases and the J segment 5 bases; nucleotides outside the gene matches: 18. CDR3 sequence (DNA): TGTGCCAGTAAGGGGGGGACCTTAGCGGGAGAGATTAACAATGAGCAGTTCTTC. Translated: CASKGGTLAGEINNEQFF.

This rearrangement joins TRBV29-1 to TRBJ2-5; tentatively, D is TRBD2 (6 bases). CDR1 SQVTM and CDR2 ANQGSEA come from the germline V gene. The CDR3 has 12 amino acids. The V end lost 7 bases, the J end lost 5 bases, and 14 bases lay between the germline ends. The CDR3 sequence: CSGSTRGETQYF. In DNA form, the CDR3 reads TGCAGCGGTTCGACTAGAGGGGAGACCCAGTACTTC.

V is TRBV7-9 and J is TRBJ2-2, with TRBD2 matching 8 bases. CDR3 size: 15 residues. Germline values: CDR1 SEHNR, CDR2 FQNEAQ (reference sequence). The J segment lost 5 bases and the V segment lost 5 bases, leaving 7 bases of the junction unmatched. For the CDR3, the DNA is TGTGCCAGCAGCCTCGGACTAGCTGGGACCGGGGAGCTGTTTTTT. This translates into CASSLGLAGTGELFF.

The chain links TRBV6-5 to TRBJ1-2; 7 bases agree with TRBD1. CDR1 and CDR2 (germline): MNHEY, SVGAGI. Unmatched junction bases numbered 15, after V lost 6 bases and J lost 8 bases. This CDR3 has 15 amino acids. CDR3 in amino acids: CASRRRDSSLSGYTF. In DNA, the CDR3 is TGTGCCAGCAGACGCCGGGACAGTTCTTTGAGCGGCTACACCTTC.

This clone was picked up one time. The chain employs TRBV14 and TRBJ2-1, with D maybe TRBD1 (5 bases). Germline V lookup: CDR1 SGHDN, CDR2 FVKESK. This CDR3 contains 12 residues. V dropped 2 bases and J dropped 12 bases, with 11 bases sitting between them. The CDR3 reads CASSQKGQGQFF. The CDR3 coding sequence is TGTGCCAGCAGCCAAAAGGGGCAGGGGCAGTTCTTC.

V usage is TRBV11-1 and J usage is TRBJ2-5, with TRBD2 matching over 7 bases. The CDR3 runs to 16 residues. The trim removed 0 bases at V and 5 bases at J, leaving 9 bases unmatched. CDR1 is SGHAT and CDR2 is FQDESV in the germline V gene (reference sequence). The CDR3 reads CASSLAWREIEETQYF. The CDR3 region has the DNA TGTGCCAGCAGCTTAGCGTGGCGGGAGATAGAGGAGACCCAGTACTTC.

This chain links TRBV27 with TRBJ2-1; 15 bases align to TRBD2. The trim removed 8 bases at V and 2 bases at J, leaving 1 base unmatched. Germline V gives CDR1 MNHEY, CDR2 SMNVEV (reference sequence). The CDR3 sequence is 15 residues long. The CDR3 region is CASGLAGGAYNEQFF. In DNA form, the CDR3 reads TGTGCCAGCGGACTAGCGGGAGGGGCCTACAATGAGCAGTTCTTC.

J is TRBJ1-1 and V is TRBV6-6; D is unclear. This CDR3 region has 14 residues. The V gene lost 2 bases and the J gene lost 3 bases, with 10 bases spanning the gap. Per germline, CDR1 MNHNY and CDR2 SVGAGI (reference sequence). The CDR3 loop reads CASSYGQMDTEAFF. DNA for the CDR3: TGTGCCAGCAGTTACGGTCAGATGGACACTGAAGCTTTCTTT.

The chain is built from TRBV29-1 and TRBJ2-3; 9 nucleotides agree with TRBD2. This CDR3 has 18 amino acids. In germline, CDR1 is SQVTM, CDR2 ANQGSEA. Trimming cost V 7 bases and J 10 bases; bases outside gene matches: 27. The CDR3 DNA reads TGCAGCGCCGAAGGTGCGACAGGGCAGGTCGCGGGAGGGCTTTCGCAGTATTTT. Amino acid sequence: CSAEGATGQVAGGLSQYF.

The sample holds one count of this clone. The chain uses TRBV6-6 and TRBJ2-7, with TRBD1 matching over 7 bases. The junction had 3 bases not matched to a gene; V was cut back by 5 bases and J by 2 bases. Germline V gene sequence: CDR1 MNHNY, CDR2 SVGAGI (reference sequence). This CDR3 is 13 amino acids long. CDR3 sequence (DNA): TGTGCCAGCAGTAGACAGGGTCCCTACGAGCAGTACTTC. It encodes CASSRQGPYEQYF.

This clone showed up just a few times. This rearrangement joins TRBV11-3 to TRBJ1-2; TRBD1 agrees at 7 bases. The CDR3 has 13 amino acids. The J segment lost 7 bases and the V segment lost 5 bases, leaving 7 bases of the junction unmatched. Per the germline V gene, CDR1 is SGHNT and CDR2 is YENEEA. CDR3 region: CASSPDRDFGYTF. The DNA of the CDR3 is TGTGCCAGCAGCCCAGACAGGGACTTTGGCTACACCTTC.

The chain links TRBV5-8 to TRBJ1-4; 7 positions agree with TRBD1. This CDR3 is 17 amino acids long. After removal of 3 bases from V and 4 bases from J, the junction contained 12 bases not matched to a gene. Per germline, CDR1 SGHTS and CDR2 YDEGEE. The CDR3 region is CASSSQLRTGRNEKLFF. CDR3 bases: TGTGCCAGCAGCTCTCAGCTACGGACAGGCCGTAATGAAAAACTGTTTTTT.